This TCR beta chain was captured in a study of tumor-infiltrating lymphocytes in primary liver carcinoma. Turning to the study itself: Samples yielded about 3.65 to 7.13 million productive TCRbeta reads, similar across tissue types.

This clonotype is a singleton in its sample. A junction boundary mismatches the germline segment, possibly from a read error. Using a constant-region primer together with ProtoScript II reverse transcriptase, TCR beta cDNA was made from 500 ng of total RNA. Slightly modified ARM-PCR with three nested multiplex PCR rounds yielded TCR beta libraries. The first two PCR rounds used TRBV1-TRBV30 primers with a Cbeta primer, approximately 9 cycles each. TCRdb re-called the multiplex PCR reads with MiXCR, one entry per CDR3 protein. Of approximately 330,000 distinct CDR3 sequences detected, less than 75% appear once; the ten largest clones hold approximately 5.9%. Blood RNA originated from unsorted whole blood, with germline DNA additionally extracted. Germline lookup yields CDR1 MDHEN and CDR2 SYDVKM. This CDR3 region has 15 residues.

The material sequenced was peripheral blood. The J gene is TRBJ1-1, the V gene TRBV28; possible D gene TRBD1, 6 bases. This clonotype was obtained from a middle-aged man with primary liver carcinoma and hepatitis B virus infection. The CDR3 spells CASSYRTGLSTEAFF. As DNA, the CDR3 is TGTGCCAGCAGTTACAGAACAGGGTTGTCGACTGAAGCTTTCTTC.